The 20 T cell receptor beta chains below all came from one sample that was sequenced in a study of molecular identifiers for immune sequencing clone quantification. TCRdb re-analysed the PCR reads in MiXCR, keeping a single row per CDR3 protein. The data hold 35,000 to 45,000 distinct CDR3 sequences, with around 18% observed a single time. The sample was naive CD8+ T cells from blood, with Jurkat cell RNA spiked in. Subset of the sample: FACS-sorted CD8+CD4-CCR7+CD45RA+ naive T cells. The receptor source for this set is a human donor in good health. Some libraries in this study had Jurkat cell RNA spiked in.

The chain joins TRBV7-8 to TRBJ2-1; TRBD1 agrees at 8 bases. CDR3 length: 15 residues. From germline, CDR1 is SGHVS and CDR2 FQNEAQ. Losses at the gene ends were 3 bases for V and 2 bases for J; bases not matched to a gene: 3. The CDR3 loop is CASSFGQGPYNEQFF. The CDR3 DNA reads as TGTGCCAGCAGCTTCGGACAGGGCCCCTACAATGAGCAGTTCTTC.

This clonotype was recorded many times. The chain is built from TRBV14 and TRBJ2-7, with 7 bases fitting TRBD1. The germline gives CDR1 SGHDN, CDR2 FVKESK. With 4 bases clipped from V and 3 bases from J, the junction kept 12 bases outside the gene matches. The CDR3 has 16 amino acids. The CDR3 here is CASSPLVFGTDYEQYF. For the CDR3, the DNA is TGTGCCAGCAGCCCCCTGGTGTTCGGGACAGACTACGAGCAGTACTTC.

The sample holds many counts of this clonotype. The chain employs TRBV28 and TRBJ1-5, with D possibly being TRBD1 (6 bases). Germline assignment: CDR1 MDHEN and CDR2 SYDVKM. The CDR3 sequence is 17 residues long. The V and J ends lost 5 bases and 0 bases respectively, with 17 bases between them. CDR3: CASSDIDRTYSNQPQHF. CDR3 DNA: TGTGCCAGCAGTGATATCGACAGGACCTATAGCAATCAGCCCCAGCATTTT.

This clonotype was found many times. The rearrangement links TRBV4-1 to TRBJ2-5, with D perhaps TRBD1 (6 bases). The CDR3 is 17 residues long. V lost 1 base, J lost 1 base, and 16 bases lay in between. Germline V gives CDR1 MGHRA, CDR2 YSYEKL. CDR3 sequence reads: CASSQGPPGTFQETQYF. The CDR3 DNA sequence: TGCGCCAGCAGCCAAGGTCCCCCCGGGACATTCCAAGAGACCCAGTACTTC.

This clonotype was observed at least ten times. The rearrangement links TRBV7-9 to TRBJ2-7, with D unclear. Trimming pared 3 bases from V and 5 bases from J, leaving 5 bases between. The germline CDR1 and CDR2 sequences are SEHNR and FQNEAQ (reference sequence). CDR3 length equals 11 residues. CDR3 region: CASSFVHEQYF. CDR3 coding DNA: TGTGCCAGCAGCTTCGTTCACGAGCAGTACTTC.

The table lists this clonotype with many counts. This sequence joins TRBV4-2 and TRBJ1-6; D remains ambiguous. There are 12 residues in the CDR3. Germline assignment: CDR1 LGHNA and CDR2 YNFKEQ. Trimming shortened V by 3 bases and J by 10 bases, and 7 bases separated the two germline ends. The CDR3 coding sequence is TGTGCCAGCAGCCAGGGAGGGTCACCCCTCCACTTT. Its protein is CASSQGGSPLHF.

This clonotype was counted many times. This chain joins TRBV2 and TRBJ1-2, with a weak D call TRBD1 (5 bases). The CDR3 is made up of 13 amino acids. Between the trimmed V and J ends, which lost 10 bases and 2 bases, there was a span of 14 bases. CDR1 is SNHLY and CDR2 is FYNNEI in the germline V gene. Here the CDR3 DNA reads TGTGCCAACCTAGGGACGGGGAACTATGGCTACACCTTC. This gives the protein CANLGTGNYGYTF.

This clonotype was seen at least ten times. This chain joins TRBV4-3 and TRBJ2-4; 11 bases align to TRBD1. The CDR3 covers 17 residues. The ends lost 0 bases at V and 9 bases at J; junction bases unmatched: 10. Germline V lookup: CDR1 LGHNA, CDR2 YSLEER. The CDR3 region has the DNA TGCGCCAGCAGCCAAGATTATGCGGGGACAGGGGGGGGCATTCAGTACTTC. Its protein product is CASSQDYAGTGGGIQYF.

This clonotype has ten or more counts. J is TRBJ2-1 and V is TRBV24-1, with TRBD2 matching over 10 bases. CDR1 is KGHDR, CDR2 SFDVKD, per germline. Trimming took 1 base from V and 4 from J; bases not matched to a gene: 0. There are 15 residues in the CDR3. The CDR3, as DNA: TGTGCCACCAGTGATTTAGCGGGAGGGTACAATGAGCAGTTCTTC. It codes for CATSDLAGGYNEQFF.

At least ten counts were recorded for this clonotype. The chain couples TRBV7-9 to TRBJ2-3; 15 bases are shared with TRBD2. This CDR3 spans 17 amino acids. Trimming at V came to 2 bases and at J to 6 bases, leaving 6 bases not matched to a gene. Germline CDR1 is SEHNR and CDR2 is FQNEAQ (reference sequence). The CDR3 nucleotides are TGTGCCAGCAGCTTACTAGGACTAGCGGGAGGGCCTGATACGCAGTATTTT. It codes for CASSLLGLAGGPDTQYF.

The chain is built from TRBV11-2 and TRBJ2-1; D perhaps matches TRBD2 (5 bases). The germline CDR1 and CDR2 sequences are SGHAT and FQNNGV. The CDR3 totals 12 residues. V lost 7 bases, J lost 9 bases, and 13 bases lay in between. The CDR3 DNA sequence: TGTGCCAGCACCCACGGGGTCCCTGAGCAGTTCTTC. Translating gives CASTHGVPEQFF.

The chain couples TRBV3-1 to TRBJ2-7; no clear D gene. V was pared by 0 bases and J by 4 bases, with 7 bases between. Germline assignment: CDR1 LGHDT and CDR2 YNNKEL (reference sequence). CDR3 size: 13 residues. CDR3 loop: CASSQEGSYEQYF. As DNA, the CDR3 is TGTGCCAGCAGCCAAGAAGGCAGTTACGAGCAGTACTTC.

The rearrangement uses TRBV6-6 and TRBJ2-1, with TRBD1 matching 10 bases. The V segment lost 11 bases and the J segment 6 bases; nucleotides outside the gene matches: 10. This CDR3 has 14 residues. Germline assignment: CDR1 MNHNY and CDR2 SVGAGI (reference sequence). This chain's CDR3 is CASPRDRGPNEQFF. CDR3 in DNA: TGTGCCTCCCCCCGGGACAGGGGCCCCAATGAGCAGTTCTTC.

This clonotype was observed many times. The chain has TRBV7-2 and TRBJ2-7, with D perhaps matching TRBD2 (5 bases). Per the germline V gene, CDR1 is SGHTA and CDR2 is FQGNSA. This CDR3 is 16 amino acids long. The ends were cut back, 2 bases at V and 4 bases at J, with 18 bases in the middle. Here the CDR3 DNA reads TGTGCCAGCAGCTTAAGAACCCGGGATCCTCCTTACGAGCAGTACTTC. The encoded protein is CASSLRTRDPPYEQYF. Full variable domain (rest looked up from reference TRBV7-2 and TRBJ2-7): GAGVSQSPSNKVTEKGKDVELRCDPISGHTALYWYRQSLGQGLEFLIYFQGNSAPDKSGLPSDRFSAERTGGSVSTLTIQRTQQEDSAVYLCASSLRTRDPPYEQYFGPGTRLTVT.

This clonotype was counted many times. The chain uses TRBV6-2 or TRBV6-3 and TRBJ2-4, with D perhaps TRBD1 (5 bases). The CDR3 has 14 amino acids. V gave up 4 bases and J gave up 6 bases, with 13 bases separating them. Germline values: CDR1 MNHEY, CDR2 SVGEGT. This CDR3 reads CASSSPGRVNIQYF. DNA for the CDR3: TGTGCCAGCAGTTCCCCGGGCAGGGTAAACATTCAGTACTTC.

The V gene is TRBV10-1, the J gene TRBJ2-7; TRBD1 agrees at 7 bases. This CDR3 contains 16 residues. CDR1 and CDR2 from the germline V gene are WNHNN and SYGVQD (reference sequence). Trimming cost V 2 bases and J 7 bases; bases outside gene matches: 14. In DNA form, the CDR3 reads TGCGCCAGCAGTGAGCACAGGGGATTTGCTATGCAGGAGCAGTACTTC. It yields the protein CASSEHRGFAMQEQYF.

There are many counts of this clonotype. The chain has TRBV20-1 and TRBJ1-4; no firm D call. Germline CDR1 DFQATT, CDR2 SNEGSKA (reference sequence). Trimming stripped 3 bases from V and 0 bases from J, with 11 bases between. The CDR3 is 15 amino acids. The CDR3, as DNA: TGCAGTGCTAGTAGGAGTTGGACAACTAATGAAAAACTGTTTTTT. Residues: CSASRSWTTNEKLFF.

This chain joins TRBV7-9 and TRBJ2-3; 12 bases line up with TRBD2. The CDR3 is 16 residues long. CDR1 and CDR2 from the germline V gene are SEHNR and FQNEAQ (reference sequence). The ends lost 5 bases at V and 6 bases at J; junction bases unmatched: 9. The CDR3, as DNA: TGTGCCAGCAGCAAGACTAGCGGGAGTAAGGAGGATACGCAGTATTTT. Encoded protein: CASSKTSGSKEDTQYF.

This clonotype was detected ten times or more. This chain connects TRBV12-3 or TRBV12-4 to TRBJ2-2; D gene unclear. This CDR3 contains 14 residues. V gave up 10 bases and J gave up 4 bases, with 16 bases separating them. CDR3 loop: CAIPPRGGTGELFF. The CDR3 DNA sequence: TGTGCCATCCCTCCCCGCGGCGGCACCGGGGAGCTGTTTTTT.

This clonotype showed up many times. The genes are TRBV7-2 and TRBJ2-1, with 8 bases matching TRBD2. From germline, CDR1 is SGHTA and CDR2 FQGNSA. CDR3 length equals 16 residues. V dropped 5 bases and J dropped 4; count of bases not matched to a gene: 10. The CDR3 nucleotides read TGTGCCAGCAGCCCGGGGGTAGCGGGATTATACAATGAGCAGTTCTTC. Translated: CASSPGVAGLYNEQFF. The whole variable domain, filled in from reference TRBV7-2 and TRBJ2-1, reads GAGVSQSPSNKVTEKGKDVELRCDPISGHTALYWYRQSLGQGLEFLIYFQGNSAPDKSGLPSDRFSAERTGGSVSTLTIQRTQQEDSAVYLCASSPGVAGLYNEQFFGPGTRLTVL.